Sequencing of this T cell receptor (beta chain) was carried out in a study of shared clonotypes between healthy human individuals. The germline CDR1 and CDR2 sequences are SGHRS and YFSETQ. The V end was cut by 0 bases, the J end by 3 bases, with 10 bases between. The CDR3 sequence is 14 residues long. General observations from the study: Among donors, sharing of clonotypes was expected to be affected by sequencing depth. Few donors limited the genetic and exposure-history diversity represented.

As to this clone: As yet, its antigen is unknown.

TCRdb keeps only in-frame clones here, not all; method: immunoSEQ multiplex PCR. The data show about 2 million clones, about 94% seen once. CD45RO-negative CD8 cells positively selected for CCR7 made up the naive population, which excluded terminally differentiated effector memory CD45RA+ cells. The origin of this receptor is a man younger than 35 in good health. The sequencing sample was made of naive CD8+ T cells sorted from blood. The V gene is TRBV5-1, the J gene TRBJ2-7, with D tentatively TRBD2 (5 bases). CDR3 protein: CASSLEREYYEQYF. As DNA, the CDR3 is TGCGCCAGCAGCTTGGAGAGGGAATACTACGAGCAGTACTTC.